These T cell receptor beta chains were read from a single sample in a study of T cells in Graves' hyperthyroidism and ophthalmopathy. Using its own MiXCR run on the multiplex PCR reads, TCRdb lists one record per CDR3 protein. The table records about 410,000 distinct CDR3 sequences, more than 12% of them present only once. Sequencing was done on a sample of blood. These receptors were taken from a woman aged 25 to 45 with Graves' ophthalmopathy. Each CDR3 is given with its conserved first and last residue. The D gene is left open where the match is weak. The size entry is marked missing in some rows and otherwise reads once, few, many or a size class.

TRBV18	.	TRBJ1-1	many	TGTGCCAGCTCACCAAAAAGAGGGAGTGAAGCTTTCTTT	CASSPKRGSEAFF
TRBV28	.	TRBJ1-1	many	TGTGCCAGCAGTCTCCCCCACGCCATGAACACTGAAGCTTTCTTT	CASSLPHAMNTEAFF
TRBV24-1	.	TRBJ1-1	many	TGTGCCACCAGTGATTCAGGGGACACTGAAGCTTTCTTT	CATSDSGDTEAFF
TRBV27	.	TRBJ1-2	many	TGTGCCAGCAGTTTACAGTACAGAGCTAACTATGGCTACACCTTC	CASSLQYRANYGYTF
TRBV7-2	TRBD1	TRBJ2-7	.	TGTGCCAGCAGCGCCCCGGACAGGGGGCACTACGAGCAGTACTTC	CASSAPDRGHYEQYF
TRBV7-2	TRBD1	TRBJ2-3	many	TGTGCCAGCAGCCCAGACAGGGGTACTAGCACAGATACGCAGTATTTT	CASSPDRGTSTDTQYF
TRBV10-3	.	TRBJ2-2	many	TGTGCCATCTCAGTGTCGGTCACCGGGGAGCTGTTTTTT	CAISVSVTGELFF
TRBV7-9	.	TRBJ2-2	.	TGTGCCAGCAGCTCACAGGGGAACACCGGGGAGCTGTTTTTT	CASSSQGNTGELFF
TRBV10-2	.	TRBJ2-3	few	TGCGCCAGCAGGAGAGTTCCCCCAGATACGCAGTATTTT	CASRRVPPDTQYF
TRBV18	.	TRBJ2-5	many	TGTGCCAGCTCACCGGGGGGACAGCAAGAGACCCAGTACTTC	CASSPGGQQETQYF
TRBV5-1	.	TRBJ1-2	many	TGCGCCAGCAGCTTGGATAATGCCGGCTACACCTTC	CASSLDNAGYTF
TRBV5-1	TRBD2	TRBJ2-1	many	TGCGCCAGCAGCCAAGACAGCGGGGGGGCCTACAATGAGCAGTTCTTC	CASSQDSGGAYNEQFF
TRBV28	TRBD2	TRBJ2-3	many	TGTGCCAGCAGACGCTTAGCGGGATCCCGCACAGATACGCAGTATTTT	CASRRLAGSRTDTQYF
TRBV19	.	TRBJ2-7	few	TGTGCCAGTAGAGGTGGGACGGCCAAGTACGAGCAGTACTTC	CASRGGTAKYEQYF
TRBV5-1	.	TRBJ1-1	many	TGCGCCAGCAGCTTGGAGCCCCGGATGTTGAACACTGAAGCTTTCTTT	CASSLEPRMLNTEAFF
TRBV5-1	TRBD1	TRBJ1-5	many	TGCGCCAGCAGGGCACAGGGGGCTGGTCAGCCCCAGCATTTT	CASRAQGAGQPQHF
TRBV5-1	.	TRBJ1-3	.	TGCGCCAGCAGGTATGGCCAGGGTGCTGGAAACACCATATATTTT	CASRYGQGAGNTIYF
TRBV20-1	.	TRBJ2-1	many	TGCAGTGTTCCAGACTACAATGAGCAGTTCTTC	CSVPDYNEQFF
TRBV18	.	TRBJ2-2	.	TGTGCCAGCTCACCAGCGGTAGGTCGAGACACCGGGGAGCTGTTTTTT	CASSPAVGRDTGELFF
TRBV28	.	TRBJ1-1	.	TGTGTCAGCAAAGGAGGGTACACTGAAGCTTTCTTT	CVSKGGYTEAFF
TRBV12-3/TRBV12-4	TRBD1	TRBJ2-5	many	TGTGCCAGCAGTACCTACAGGGGGCCAGGAGAGACCCAGTACTTC	CASSTYRGPGETQYF
TRBV6-1	TRBD2	TRBJ2-1	few	TGTGCCAGCAGTGAACGAGGCCTAGCGGGGGGGCGGAGGGACAATGAGCAGTTCTTC	CASSERGLAGGRRDNEQFF
TRBV14	TRBD1	TRBJ1-6	many	TGTGCCAGCAGCCAATTAACGGGACAGAATTCACCCCTCCACTTT	CASSQLTGQNSPLHF
TRBV9	TRBD1	TRBJ1-2	few	TGTGCCAGCAGCCCTGGACAGGCCTCCCTGTCCTATGGCTACACCTTC	CASSPGQASLSYGYTF
TRBV6-1	.	TRBJ1-1	many	TGTGCCAGCGGATTTACCCCGGACGCAGCTTTCTTT	CASGFTPDAAFF
TRBV12-3/TRBV12-4	.	TRBJ1-4	.	TGTGCCAGCAGTTCCCCGGCCGGTGGGAGTTTCGGAGAAAAACTGTTTTTT	CASSSPAGGSFGEKLFF
TRBV6-1	.	TRBJ1-2	.	TGTGCCAGCGGTGGGAGAATCTATGGCTACACCTTC	CASGGRIYGYTF
TRBV2	.	TRBJ1-5	many	TGTGCCAGCAGTGAAGGTGTTCTCGGGAATCAGCCCCAGCATTTT	CASSEGVLGNQPQHF
TRBV27	TRBD1	TRBJ2-3	many	TGTGCCAGCAGTTGGGGACAGGGATCCGATACGCAGTATTTT	CASSWGQGSDTQYF
TRBV10-2	TRBD1	TRBJ2-2	.	TGCGCCAGCAGAGTACAGGGGTCCGGGGAGCTGTTTTTT	CASRVQGSGELFF
TRBV5-8	.	TRBJ1-1	many	TGTGCCAGCAGCTCGGGACACAGGATGAACACTGAAGCTTTCTTT	CASSSGHRMNTEAFF
TRBV27	.	TRBJ1-2	many	TGTGCCAGCAGTTTAGACAGTACAGACTATGGCTACACCTTC	CASSLDSTDYGYTF
TRBV7-3	.	TRBJ2-1	many	TGTGCCAGCAGCTTTGGACCGCGGCAGTTCTTC	CASSFGPRQFF